Reported below is one T cell receptor (beta chain). The data belong to a study of human T cells and chemical hapten exposure. The wider study: DPC at 2% was the sensitizing agent, placed on roughly 2 cm by roughly 2 cm of upper inner arm skin.

The time point is: pre-sensitization, week 0. Described treatment: therapeutic diphenylcyclopropenone sensitization with weekly scalp DPC. Extraction yielded total RNA from whole blood (unfractionated). The CDR3 is 16 residues long. Germline V gene lookup returns CDR1 SGHTA and CDR2 FQGNSA. The ends were cut back, 0 bases at V and 2 bases at J, with 13 bases in the middle. TCRdb re-analysed the RACE reads in MiXCR, keeping a single row per CDR3 protein. The sample comprises 380,000 or so distinct CDR3 sequences, 4.5% to 7% of which are singletons, and approximately 8.2% rests with the top ten. The chain carries TRBV7-2 and TRBJ1-2; D gene ambiguous. This receptor was identified in a woman in her late teens or twenties with alopecia areata. Some clones in this sample may be carry-over from other donors' samples. The specimen comprised whole blood, sampled in connection with sensitization to the hapten diphenylcyclopropenone (DPC). CDR3 protein: CASSLANLPENYGYTF. The CDR3 DNA reads TGTGCCAGCAGCTTAGCGAACTTACCAGAAAACTATGGCTACACCTTC.